Sequencing of this T cell receptor beta chain was carried out in a study of control samples from healthy donors and cancer patients. Assay used: immunoSEQ multiplex PCR; TCRdb lists only in-frame clones, some missing. The sample has about 110,000 clones, around nine tenths seen once. This CDR3 comprises 15 residues. CDR1 is GTSNPN and CDR2 is SVGIG in the germline V gene (reference sequence). Trimming cost V 4 bases and J 3 bases, with 13 bases left between them. The rearrangement joins TRBV30 to TRBJ1-6; a weak D match, TRBD1 (6 bases). This receptor was identified in a human donor in good health. The donor label of this sample is uncertain. Sequenced input: blood. DNA for the CDR3: TGTGCCTGGAAGTCGGGGGCTTACTATAATTCACCCCTCCACTTT. Its translation is CAWKSGAYYNSPLHF.